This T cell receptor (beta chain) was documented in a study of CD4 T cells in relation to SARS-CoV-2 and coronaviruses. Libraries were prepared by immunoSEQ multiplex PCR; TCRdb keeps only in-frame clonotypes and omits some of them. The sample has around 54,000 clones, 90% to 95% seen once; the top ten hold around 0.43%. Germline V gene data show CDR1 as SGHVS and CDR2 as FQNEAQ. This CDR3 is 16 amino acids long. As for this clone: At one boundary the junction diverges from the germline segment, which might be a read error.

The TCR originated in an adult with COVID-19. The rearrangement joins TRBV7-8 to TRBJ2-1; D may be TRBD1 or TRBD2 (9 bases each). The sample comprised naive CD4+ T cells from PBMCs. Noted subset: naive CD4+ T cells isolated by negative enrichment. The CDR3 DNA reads TGTGCCAGCAGCCTAGCGGGACAGGGAATGTACAATGAGCAGTTCTTC. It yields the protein CASSLAGQGMYNEQFF.